The 25 T cell receptor beta chains reported below all come from one sample, sequenced in a study of shared clonotypes between healthy human individuals. Some clones are missing from TCRdb's copy, which holds only in-frame ones; the method was immunoSEQ multiplex PCR. The data contain 600,000 to 800,000 clones, roughly 72% of them singletons. The sample comprised memory CD4+ T cells sorted from blood. The subset denotes: CD45RA-negative fraction. The origin of the receptors is a woman in her twenties or thirties in good health.

As to this clone: The sample contains more than one DNA sequence encoding this CDR3. The chain carries TRBV18 and TRBJ1-2, with D possibly TRBD1 on 6 matching bases. V lost 3 bases and J 5 bases, leaving 10 bases between the germline ends. The germline gives CDR1 KGHSH, CDR2 LQKENI. The CDR3 spans 13 residues. CDR3 loop: CASSPGQGYGYTF. The CDR3 bases are TGTGCCAGCTCACCGGGCCAGGGGTATGGCTACACCTTC.

The chain combines TRBV19 with TRBJ2-3, with a tentative D call TRBD2 (5 bases). This CDR3 comprises 17 residues. V lost 1 base and J lost 5, with 19 bases in between. The germline CDR1 and CDR2 sequences are LNHDA and SQIVND (reference sequence). CDR3: CASSIGALSGPRDTQYF. Written as DNA, the CDR3 is TGTGCCAGTAGTATAGGGGCCCTAAGCGGACCTCGAGATACGCAGTATTTT.

The chain is built from TRBV29-1 and TRBJ2-3; 11 nucleotides align to TRBD2. The V and J ends lost 8 bases and 5 bases, in that order; junction bases with no gene match: 9. Per the germline V gene, CDR1 is SQVTM and CDR2 is ANQGSEA. The CDR3 sequence is 14 residues long. The CDR3 nucleotides are TGCAGCACCACTAGCGGGAGTGGGGGAGATACGCAGTATTTT. This codes for CSTTSGSGGDTQYF.

This sequence joins TRBV13 and TRBJ2-3; D gene ambiguous. Germline V CDR1 and CDR2: PRHDT, FYEKMQ (reference sequence). The CDR3 totals 13 residues. The germline V and J ends were trimmed by 4 bases and 6 bases, with 11 bases remaining between them. The CDR3 loop reads CASSSPPRDTQYF. The DNA for the CDR3 is TGTGCCAGCAGCTCCCCGCCTCGGGATACGCAGTATTTT.

In its sample, this clone was seen a few times. The gene calls are TRBV11-2 and TRBJ2-7; tentatively, D is TRBD2 (6 bases). The germline V and J ends were trimmed by 6 bases and 6 bases, with 15 bases remaining between them. The CDR3 is 13 residues long. Germline V gives CDR1 SGHAT, CDR2 FQNNGV. The CDR3 nucleotides are TGTGCCAGCAGTAGCGGAACTGGTGGCGAGCAGTACTTC. Translating it yields CASSSGTGGEQYF. The whole variable domain, filled in from reference TRBV11-2 and TRBJ2-7, reads EAGVAQSPRYKIIEKRQSVAFWCNPISGHATLYWYQQILGQGPKLLIQFQNNGVVDDSQLPKDRFSAERLKGVDSTLKIQPAKLEDSAVYLCASSSGTGGEQYFGPGTRLTVT.

This clone was counted at least ten times. The chain links TRBV28 to TRBJ1-2; D perhaps matches TRBD1 (6 bases). The CDR3 has 16 amino acids. Germline V gene lookup returns CDR1 MDHEN and CDR2 SYDVKM. With 4 bases removed from V and 1 base from J, the gap between germline ends came to 16 bases. CDR3 sequence reads: CASSSGSGARNYGYTF. CDR3 bases: TGTGCCAGCAGTTCAGGTTCAGGGGCACGTAACTATGGCTACACCTTC.

The chain uses TRBV11-3 and TRBJ2-2; 7 positions agree with TRBD1. V shed 6 bases and J 1 base; nucleotides not matched to a gene: 2. The V gene's germline CDR1 is SGHNT and CDR2 YENEEA. The CDR3 is made up of 14 amino acids. The CDR3 loop is CASRRQGNTGELFF. CDR3 coding DNA: TGTGCCAGCAGGAGACAGGGGAACACCGGGGAGCTGTTTTTT.

The rearrangement uses TRBV19 and TRBJ2-3; TRBD2 might be the D (5 bases). There are 13 residues in the CDR3. The V end was cut by 6 bases, the J end by 8 bases, with 15 bases between. Germline CDR1 is LNHDA and CDR2 is SQIVND (reference sequence). The CDR3 is CASRGILSGTQYF. The DNA for the CDR3 is TGTGCCAGTAGGGGGATTTTGAGCGGTACGCAGTATTTT.

The chain links TRBV7-9 to TRBJ1-4, with 8 bases fitting TRBD1. The CDR3 is 18 amino acids. Trimming cost V 4 bases and J 6 bases; bases outside gene matches: 16. Germline V gene lookup returns CDR1 SEHNR and CDR2 FQNEAQ (reference sequence). As DNA, the CDR3 is TGTGCCAGCAGCTACGGACAGGGCGGGCCTTTCGGGTATGAAAAACTGTTTTTT. Encoded protein: CASSYGQGGPFGYEKLFF.

The chain carries TRBV18 and TRBJ2-3, with D uncertain. V lost 5 bases, J lost 1 base, and 13 bases lay in between. Germline CDR1 is KGHSH and CDR2 is LQKENI. The CDR3 runs to 15 residues. In DNA form, the CDR3 reads TGTGCCAGCTCATCAACCATAGGCGGCACAGATACGCAGTATTTT. Amino acids: CASSSTIGGTDTQYF.

Regarding this clone: At one of its ends the junction is not consistent with the germline gene, which may arise from a read error. The chain employs TRBV7-9 and TRBJ1-1, with 9 bases aligning to TRBD1. The CDR3 is 13 amino acids. CDR1 SEHNR and CDR2 FQNEAQ come from the germline V gene (reference sequence). The CDR3 region has the DNA TGTGCCAGCAGGGGGACAGGGAACCCTGAAGCTTTCTTT. It translates to CASRGTGNPEAFF. Full variable domain (outside the CDR3, taken from reference TRBV7-9 and TRBJ1-1): DTGVSQNPRHKITKRGQNVTFRCDPISEHNRLYWYRQTLGQGPEFLTYFQNEAQLEKSRLLSDRFSAERPKGSFSTLEIQRTEQGDSAMYLCASRGTGNPEAFFGQGTRLTVV.

V is TRBV30 and J is TRBJ2-7; 11 bases are a match to TRBD2. The germline V gene has CDR1 GTSNPN and CDR2 SVGIG (reference sequence). The V segment lost 5 bases and the J segment 1 base; nucleotides outside the gene matches: 4. This CDR3 region has 14 residues. The CDR3 spells CAWARLAGSYEQYF. In DNA, the CDR3 is TGTGCCTGGGCCCGACTAGCGGGATCCTACGAGCAGTACTTC.

This chain links TRBV5-1 with TRBJ2-7, with D hard to call. Germline V gene lookup returns CDR1 SGHRS and CDR2 YFSETQ. Trimming removed 2 bases from V and 6 bases from J, with 12 bases in between. This CDR3 has 13 amino acids. CDR3 sequence: CASSLIEAREQYF. The CDR3 nucleotides are TGCGCCAGCAGCTTAATAGAAGCTCGCGAGCAGTACTTC.

This chain links TRBV15 with TRBJ1-3; no clear D gene. The CDR3 has 16 amino acids. CDR1 and CDR2 from the germline V gene are LNHNV and YYDKDF (reference sequence). V lost 0 bases and J 4 bases, leaving 13 bases between the germline ends. CDR3 sequence (DNA): TGTGCCACCAGCAGAGATTTGGGCCCGTCGGGAAACACCATATATTTT. It is translated as CATSRDLGPSGNTIYF.

This clone was counted only a few times. The chain combines TRBV6-1 with TRBJ1-3; D is ambiguous. V was clipped by 2 bases and J by 4 bases, with 12 bases between them. This CDR3 region has 15 residues. Germline CDR1 and CDR2: MNHNS and SASEGT. In nucleotides, the CDR3 is TGTGCCAGCAGTGAACTACGGACCAAGGGAAACACCATATATTTT. As protein: CASSELRTKGNTIYF.

The chain links TRBV6-5 to TRBJ2-7; 8 bases map to TRBD1. Trimming at V came to 2 bases and at J to 3 bases, leaving 0 bases not matched to a gene. The germline V gene encodes CDR1 MNHEY and CDR2 SVGAGI. The CDR3 extends over 13 amino acids. The CDR3 loop reads CASSYDRGYEQYF. Here the CDR3 DNA reads TGTGCCAGCAGTTACGACAGGGGCTACGAGCAGTACTTC.

The chain uses TRBV19 and TRBJ1-2; 8 bases are shared with TRBD1. Trimming removed 0 bases from V and 3 bases from J; junction bases left unmatched: 15. Germline-derived CDR1 and CDR2 are LNHDA and SQIVND (reference sequence). This CDR3 contains 19 residues. The CDR3 DNA reads as TGTGCCAGTAGTATAGACGGGCCGGACAGGGTAGGAGGCGACTATGGCTACACCTTC. Protein sequence: CASSIDGPDRVGGDYGYTF. The entire variable domain, with the rest obtained from reference TRBV19 and TRBJ1-2, is as follows: DGGITQSPKYLFRKEGQNVTLSCEQNLNHDAMYWYRQDPGQGLRLIYYSQIVNDFQKGDIAEGYSVSREKKESFPLTVTSAQKNPTAFYLCASSIDGPDRVGGDYGYTFGSGTRLTVV.

This sequence joins TRBV9 and TRBJ2-3; 7 positions agree with TRBD2. The CDR3 is 14 amino acids. The V and J ends lost 4 bases and 6 bases, in that order; junction bases with no gene match: 8. Germline CDR1 reads SGDLS; CDR2 reads YYNGEE. The CDR3 loop is CASSSSGKLDTQYF. The CDR3 nucleotides read TGTGCCAGCAGCTCAAGCGGGAAGCTTGATACGCAGTATTTT.

This clone was observed a few times. The chain has TRBV29-1 and TRBJ2-1, with TRBD2 identical over 11 bases. The CDR3 consists of 15 residues. From germline, CDR1 is SQVTM and CDR2 ANQGSEA. With 2 bases clipped from V and 8 bases from J, the junction kept 8 bases outside the gene matches. The CDR3 DNA follows: TGCAGCGTTGAACAACTAGCGGGAGTTATCCATGAGCAGTTCTTC. Encoded protein: CSVEQLAGVIHEQFF.

The V call is TRBV28, the J call TRBJ2-3; D remains ambiguous. The CDR3 runs to 13 residues. Per germline, CDR1 MDHEN and CDR2 SYDVKM. V lost 7 bases to trimming and J lost 0 bases, with 8 bases between them. The CDR3 DNA is TGTGCCAGCACCGTACTCAGCACAGATACGCAGTATTTT. Amino acids: CASTVLSTDTQYF.

V is TRBV11-2 and J is TRBJ1-2; D unclear. Trimming took 5 bases from V and 5 from J, leaving 18 bases between them. CDR3 length: 15 amino acids. Germline CDR1 is SGHAT and CDR2 is FQNNGV. CDR3 nucleotide sequence: TGTGCCAGCAGCCCGAGGGCCAGCGGGAGGTATGGCTACACCTTC. Its protein product is CASSPRASGRYGYTF.

Details on this clone: One end of the junction is discordant with germline, which a read error may explain. The chain has TRBV5-4 and TRBJ2-7; 10 nucleotides line up with TRBD2. Germline values: CDR1 SGHNT, CDR2 YYREEE (reference sequence). This CDR3 has 15 residues. For the CDR3, the DNA is TGCGCCAGCAGCTTGGTGGCTAGCGGGAGACACGAGCAGTACTTC. It yields the protein CASSLVASGRHEQYF.

V gene TRBV28 combines with J gene TRBJ1-2; no reliable D call. Germline CDR1 and CDR2: MDHEN and SYDVKM. The CDR3 is 11 amino acids. The germline V and J ends were trimmed by 4 bases and 8 bases, with 8 bases remaining between them. CDR3 loop: CASSSNTGYTF. The CDR3 DNA follows: TGTGCCAGCAGTTCTAATACAGGCTACACCTTC.

This clone was counted between two and nine times. V and J are TRBV7-9 and TRBJ2-1; 9 bases are a match to TRBD2. Germline loops: CDR1 SEHNR, CDR2 FQNEAQ (reference sequence). The CDR3 sequence is 17 residues long. V lost 5 bases to trimming and J lost 6 bases; unmatched junction nucleotides: 14. The CDR3: CASSPIRVAGVANEQFF. CDR3 DNA sequence: TGTGCCAGCAGCCCGATCCGTGTAGCGGGAGTGGCCAATGAGCAGTTCTTC.

J is TRBJ1-2 and V is TRBV18; 7 positions agree with TRBD1. Germline CDR1 is KGHSH and CDR2 is LQKENI. CDR3 length: 17 residues. V trimming: 1 base; J trimming: 2 bases; junction bases outside the gene matches: 10. DNA of the CDR3: TGTGCCAGCTCACCACTGGAAGGTGGGGGACAGAACTATGGCTACACCTTC. Its protein is CASSPLEGGGQNYGYTF.